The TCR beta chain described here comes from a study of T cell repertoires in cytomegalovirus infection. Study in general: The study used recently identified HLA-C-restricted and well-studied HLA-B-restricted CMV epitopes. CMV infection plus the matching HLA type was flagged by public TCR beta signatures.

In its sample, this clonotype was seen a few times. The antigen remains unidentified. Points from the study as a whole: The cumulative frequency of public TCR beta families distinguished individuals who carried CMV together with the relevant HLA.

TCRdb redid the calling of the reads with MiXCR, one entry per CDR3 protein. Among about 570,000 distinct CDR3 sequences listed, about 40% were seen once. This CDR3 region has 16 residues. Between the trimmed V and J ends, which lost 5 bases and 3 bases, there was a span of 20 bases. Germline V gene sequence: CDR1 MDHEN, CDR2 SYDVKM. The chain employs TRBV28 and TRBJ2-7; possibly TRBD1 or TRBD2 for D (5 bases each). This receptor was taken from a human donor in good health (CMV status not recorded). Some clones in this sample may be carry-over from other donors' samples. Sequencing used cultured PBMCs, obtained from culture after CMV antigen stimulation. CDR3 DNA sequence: TGTGCCAGCAGTGATCAGGGTTCTCGGACTCGCTACGAGCAGTACTTC. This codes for CASSDQGSRTRYEQYF.